This T cell receptor beta chain stems from a study of T cells in Graves' hyperthyroidism and ophthalmopathy. On the study more broadly: Peripheral blood was taken when the disease was first diagnosed, before any treatment began.

RNA transcripts gave rise to amplified TCR beta CDR3 regions. TCR CDR3 regions were first amplified by RT-PCR with HTBI primers. TCRdb called the multiplex PCR reads again in MiXCR, with one record for every CDR3 protein. The data hold 640,000 or so distinct CDR3 sequences, with about 14% observed a single time. CDR3 size: 13 residues. Germline V gives CDR1 MDHEN, CDR2 SYDVKM. The V end lost 7 bases, the J end lost 4 bases, and 13 bases lay between the germline ends. Overall study results and limits: The model forecast ophthalmopathy, anticipating it by a median about 6.5 months before onset.

This clonotype was detected many times. The antigen is undetermined. The receptor was derived from a woman between 35 and 50 years old with Graves' ophthalmopathy. The rearrangement joins TRBV28 to TRBJ1-2; D not resolved. The sample was blood. The DNA for the CDR3 is TGTGCCAGCACGCAAGGGCCGCCCTATGGCTACACCTTC. Amino acid sequence: CASTQGPPYGYTF.